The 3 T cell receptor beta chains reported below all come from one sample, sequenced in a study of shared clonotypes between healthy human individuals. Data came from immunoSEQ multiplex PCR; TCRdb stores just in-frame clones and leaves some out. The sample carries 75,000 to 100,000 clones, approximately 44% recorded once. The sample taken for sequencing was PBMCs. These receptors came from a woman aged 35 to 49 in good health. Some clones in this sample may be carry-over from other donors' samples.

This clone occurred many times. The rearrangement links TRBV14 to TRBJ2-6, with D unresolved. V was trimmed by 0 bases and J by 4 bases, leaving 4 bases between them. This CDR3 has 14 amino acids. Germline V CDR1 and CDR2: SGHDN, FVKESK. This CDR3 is CASSQEWGANVLTF. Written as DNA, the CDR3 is TGTGCCAGCAGCCAAGAATGGGGGGCCAACGTCCTGACTTTC. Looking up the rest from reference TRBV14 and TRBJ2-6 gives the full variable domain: EAGVTQFPSHSVIEKGQTVTLRCDPISGHDNLYWYRRVMGKEIKFLLHFVKESKQDESGMPNNRFLAERTGGTYSTLKVQPAELEDSGVYFCASSQEWGANVLTFGAGSRLTVL.

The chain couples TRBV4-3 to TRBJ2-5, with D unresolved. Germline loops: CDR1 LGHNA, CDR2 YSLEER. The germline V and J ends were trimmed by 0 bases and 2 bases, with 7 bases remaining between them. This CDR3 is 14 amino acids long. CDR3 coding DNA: TGCGCCAGCAGCCAAGATCTCCAACAAGAGACCCAGTACTTC. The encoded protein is CASSQDLQQETQYF.

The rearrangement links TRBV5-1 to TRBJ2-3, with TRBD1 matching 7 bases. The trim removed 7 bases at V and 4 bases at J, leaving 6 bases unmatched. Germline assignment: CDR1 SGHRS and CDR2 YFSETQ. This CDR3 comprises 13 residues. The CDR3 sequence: CASRDQGADTQYF. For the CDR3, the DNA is TGCGCCAGCCGTGATCAGGGGGCAGATACGCAGTATTTT.